Included here is one T cell receptor (beta chain) sequence, with context. Per the authors' pipeline: Amplification with reference gene primers provided the estimates of nucleated cell counts. Profiling relied on immunoSEQ multiplex PCR, and the TCRdb table lists in-frame clones only, not all of them. V and J calls and clone size are those listed in that table; D and trimming were worked out from the DNA. Of more than 200,000 clones in the sample, around 86% were seen once. This specimen comes from a study of blood T cell repertoires in COVID-19. Study at large: Sites across the United States, Italy and Spain contributed samples from acute and convalescent COVID-19. PBMCs, B-cell-depleted T cells, or T cells provided the cDNA or gDNA that made up the material.

The junction had 14 bases not matched to a gene; V was cut back by 3 bases and J by 7 bases. The germline V gene encodes CDR1 MGHRA and CDR2 YSYEKL. This CDR3 has 17 residues. V is TRBV4-1 and J is TRBJ2-1; 8 nucleotides agree with TRBD1. The source of this sequence is a man older than 75 with acute or convalescent COVID-19. The sequenced sample was peripheral blood. As DNA, the CDR3 is TGCGCCAGCAGCCAGCCTCGTGGGGACAGGCGCGTTAATGAGCAGTTCTTC. It is translated as CASSQPRGDRRVNEQFF.